The present entry profiles one TCR beta chain with its context. Its antigen is unidentified. Template switching created a universal primer site, and the cDNA included unique molecular identifiers. Each CDR3 protein gets one entry after TCRdb re-called the 5' RACE reads with MiXCR. The sample lists about 460,000 distinct CDR3 sequences; 14% were seen once. This sample stems from a study of identical twins. Study observations and caveats: Whereas memory repertoires showed no such difference, abundant cord blood beta clonotypes carried fewer insertions. Zero-insertion analyses were open to partial confounding by invariant MAIT and iNKT cells.

With 1 base clipped from V and 5 bases from J, the junction kept 9 bases outside the gene matches. The CDR3 loop spans 17 amino acids. Germline lookup yields CDR1 LNHNV and CDR2 YYDKDF (reference sequence). These same data were also listed under a study on yellow fever vaccine responses in identical twins. This second report adds: As reported, the vaccine T cell response of twins seemed partly convergent and partly personalized.

The rearrangement joins TRBV15 to TRBJ2-5, with TRBD2 identical over 11 bases. The sequencing input was CD4+ T cells sorted from blood. This receptor was taken from a woman aged 18-29 years in good health. CDR3 coding DNA: TGTGCCACCAGCAGAGCGGGGATAGCGGGGGGGAGGGAGACCCAGTACTTC. This translates into CATSRAGIAGGRETQYF.